Presented here are 5 T cell receptor beta chains from one specimen sequenced in a study of shared clonotypes between healthy human individuals. The method was immunoSEQ multiplex PCR; TCRdb's version includes in-frame clones alone and lacks a portion of them. This table holds about 600,000 clones, more than 95% found once. The sample was naive CD4+ T cells sorted from blood. Subset: CD45RA+ positively selected. The receptors stem from a woman in her 30s in good health.

This clone is a singleton in its sample. This rearrangement joins TRBV28 to TRBJ2-1, with D possibly matching TRBD2 (5 bases). CDR3 length equals 17 residues. Deletions cut 6 bases from V and 0 bases from J, with 18 bases between. The germline CDR1 and CDR2 sequences are MDHEN and SYDVKM. The chain's CDR3 is CASSLGSAPISYNEQFF. The CDR3 nucleotides read TGTGCCAGCAGCCTAGGGAGTGCTCCTATCTCCTACAATGAGCAGTTCTTC.

The chain uses TRBV19 and TRBJ2-5; D remains unclear. V gave up 3 bases and J gave up 5 bases, with 4 bases separating them. The V gene's germline CDR1 is LNHDA and CDR2 SQIVND (reference sequence). This CDR3 contains 11 residues. CDR3 coding DNA: TGTGCCAGTAGTATGGGGGAGACCCAGTACTTC. Translated, it gives CASSMGETQYF.

The genes are TRBV15 and TRBJ2-2; 9 bases line up with TRBD2. Germline loops: CDR1 LNHNV, CDR2 YYDKDF (reference sequence). This CDR3 region has 17 residues. Losses at the gene ends were 0 bases for V and 1 base for J; bases not matched to a gene: 3. CDR3 sequence: CATSRDGREGNTGELFF. CDR3 in DNA: TGTGCCACCAGCAGAGATGGGCGGGAGGGGAACACCGGGGAGCTGTTTTTT. Using reference TRBV15 and TRBJ2-2 for the parts outside the CDR3, the full variable domain is DAMVIQNPRYQVTQFGKPVTLSCSQTLNHNVMYWYQQKSSQAPKLLFHYYDKDFNNEADTPDNFQSRRPNTSFCFLDIRSPGLGDTAMYLCATSRDGREGNTGELFFGEGSRLTVL.

The genes are TRBV10-3 and TRBJ2-7; D perhaps matches TRBD2 (6 bases). V lost 10 bases to trimming and J lost 2 bases, with 18 bases between them. Per the germline V gene, CDR1 is ENHRY and CDR2 is SYGVKD. CDR3 length equals 14 residues. CDR3 sequence (DNA): TGTGCCACTCGGGACTCCATACTAACCTACGAGCAGTACTTC. This translates into CATRDSILTYEQYF.

The V call is TRBV11-2, the J call TRBJ2-7; D gene ambiguous. The CDR3 totals 12 residues. Germline V gene data show CDR1 as SGHAT and CDR2 as FQNNGV. V dropped 3 bases and J dropped 10 bases, with 13 bases sitting between them. The CDR3 loop reads CASSLAFSPQYF. The CDR3 coding sequence is TGTGCCAGCAGCTTGGCTTTTTCTCCACAGTACTTC.